This T cell receptor (beta chain) was sequenced during a study of cytomegalovirus exposure and HLA in healthy donors. On the study more broadly: Unique TCR beta sequences numbering some 120 million came from some 200 million T cells in an earlier analysis.

This clone appeared once. Antigen specificity is unknown. Per the germline V gene, CDR1 is SGDLS and CDR2 is YYNGEE. CDR3 size: 14 residues. V was clipped by 4 bases and J by 2 bases, with 12 bases between them. Study results and limitations: Most TCR sequences were seen very rarely across donors, but some public TCRs occurred in many.

The PCR made use of 60 Vbeta and 13 Jbeta primers. TCRdb's copy holds only in-frame clones and misses some; the assay was immunoSEQ multiplex PCR. The table has around 120,000 clones, about 75% seen once; the top ten hold 30%. The sequence derives from a man aged 55 to 70 in good health and CMV-seropositive. Sequencing was carried out using PBMCs. V and J are TRBV9 and TRBJ1-1, with D tentatively TRBD1 (6 bases). In nucleotides, the CDR3 is TGTGCCAGCAGCACCCGGGACACCAACACTGAAGCTTTCTTT. As protein: CASSTRDTNTEAFF.